This T cell receptor beta chain came from a study of blood T cells in healthy people across ages. Study-level points and caveats: PBMCs were not sorted, which prevented a conclusive comparison of naive versus antigen-experienced cells. Across the age range, TCR beta diversity per million T cells fell in a roughly linear way. Donor CMV status was unknown, possibly confounding expanded clonotype changes.

The total RNA that was extracted per sample amounted to at least 5 micrograms. The CDR3 totals 13 residues. The germline V gene has CDR1 DFQATT and CDR2 SNEGSKA (reference sequence). A second PCR of about 7 to 11 cycles used a sample-barcoded 5' primer and a J-beta primer mix. TCRdb passed the 5' RACE reads through MiXCR, listing each CDR3 protein once. The data contain around 1.5 million distinct CDR3 sequences, 59% of them seen just once; the ten biggest clones take up more than 6%. For this clonotype: Its antigen is currently unknown.

The sequenced sample was blood. The sequence derives from a man between 18 and 35 years old in good health. The chain employs TRBV20-1 and TRBJ2-5, with D possibly called TRBD1 or TRBD2 (5 bases each). The end of the DNA is better explained by TRBJ2-7, so the J call may be wrong. Written as DNA, the CDR3 is TGCACTCTTAGAAGGGACCCAGACAACGAGCAGTACTTC. This codes for CTLRRDPDNEQYF.